One sample yielded the 5 T cell receptor beta chains listed below, sequenced in a study of shared clonotypes between healthy human individuals. Data came from immunoSEQ multiplex PCR; TCRdb stores just in-frame clones and leaves some out. The sample holds roughly 2.5 million clones, roughly nine tenths seen once. The sample was naive CD4+ T cells sorted from blood. Indicated subset: CD45RA+ positively selected. These receptors originate from a man between 18 and 29 years old in good health.

The chain combines TRBV11-2 with TRBJ1-3; 9 bases map to TRBD1. The CDR3 has 16 residues. V shed 3 bases, J shed 3 bases, and the junction held 6 bases outside the gene matches. Germline V gene lookup returns CDR1 SGHAT and CDR2 FQNNGV. DNA for the CDR3: TGTGCCAGCAGCTTGGGGACAGGGAGGGTTGGAAACACCATATATTTT. Protein product: CASSLGTGRVGNTIYF.

The V call is TRBV27, the J call TRBJ2-7; 7 bases fit TRBD1. This CDR3 contains 13 residues. J lost 4 bases, V lost 4 bases, and 4 bases had no gene match. CDR1 is MNHEY and CDR2 is SMNVEV in the germline V gene (reference sequence). The CDR3 DNA reads as TGTGCCAGCAGTTCCGGGGACAGATACGAGCAGTACTTC. This sequence encodes CASSSGDRYEQYF.

The chain combines TRBV6-6 with TRBJ2-1, with D unresolved. Trimming took 2 bases from V and 5 from J, leaving 4 bases between them. CDR1 is MNHNY, CDR2 SVGAGI, per germline (reference sequence). This CDR3 contains 12 residues. The DNA of the CDR3 is TGTGCCAGCAGTTACAACAACAATGAGCAGTTCTTC. This gives the protein CASSYNNNEQFF.

The chain recombines TRBV16 with TRBJ2-5; D gene ambiguous. Germline CDR1 and CDR2: KGHSY and FQNENV. The CDR3 consists of 13 residues. V was clipped by 2 bases and J by 4 bases, with 8 bases between them. CDR3 loop: CASSQILGETQYF. For the CDR3, the DNA is TGTGCCAGCAGCCAAATTCTGGGAGAGACCCAGTACTTC.

This chain uses TRBV5-4 with TRBJ2-3; maybe TRBD1 (5 bases). There are 17 residues in the CDR3. Between the trimmed V and J ends, which lost 3 bases and 4 bases, there was a span of 21 bases. Germline loops: CDR1 SGHNT, CDR2 YYREEE (reference sequence). DNA of the CDR3: TGTGCCAGCAGCTCTTCGACGGTGGGGCACACCCCAGATACGCAGTATTTT. Encoded protein: CASSSSTVGHTPDTQYF.